Each of the 22 T cell receptor beta chains below was sequenced from the same sample in a study of response to subunit inactivated influenza vaccine. TCRdb processed the RT-PCR reads anew with MiXCR; each CDR3 protein has one entry. The sample lists roughly 500,000 distinct CDR3 sequences, approximately 17% occurring once. The specimen comprised CD4+ T cells sorted from PBMCs, sampled less than 30 months after vaccination. These receptors were collected from a man aged 50-75 years who received an inactivated influenza vaccine.

This clonotype was counted many times. The chain uses TRBV4-1 and TRBJ1-3; D is perhaps TRBD1 (5 bases). The CDR3 runs to 15 residues. V shed 1 base and J shed 4 bases, with 11 bases lying between them. Germline CDR1 and CDR2: MGHRA and YSYEKL. CDR3 DNA: TGCGCCAGCAGCCAAGGGACATCCTCAGGAAACACCATATATTTT. Its protein is CASSQGTSSGNTIYF.

Written as DNA, the CDR3 is TGCAGTGCCGCTACCCCTAGCGGGGGCACAGATACGCAGTATTTT. Protein: CSAATPSGGTDTQYF. The V call is TRBV20-1, the J call TRBJ2-3; 9 nucleotides align to TRBD2. Germline loops: CDR1 DFQATT, CDR2 SNEGSKA (reference sequence). V shed 6 bases, J shed 1 base, and the junction held 8 bases outside the gene matches. CDR3 length: 15 amino acids.

On this clonotype itself: An end of the junction differs from the germline gene, which may be a read error. The V gene is TRBV5-1, the J gene TRBJ2-1, with D hard to call. The CDR3 sequence is 14 residues long. The V gene's germline CDR1 is SGHRS and CDR2 YFSETQ. The CDR3 DNA is TGCGCCAGCAGCTTGGTTACAGCCTACAATGAGCAGTTATTC. It specifies CASSLVTAYNEQLF.

The table lists this clonotype with a few counts. This sequence joins TRBV6-5 and TRBJ2-5; D is unclear. The CDR3 extends over 15 amino acids. Trimming took 0 bases from V and 3 from J, leaving 11 bases between them. Germline-derived CDR1 and CDR2 are MNHEY and SVGAGI. The CDR3 DNA follows: TGTGCCAGCAGTTACTCGATATGGAATAAAGAGACCCAGTACTTC. This codes for CASSYSIWNKETQYF.

This chain links TRBV7-4 with TRBJ1-5; D unclear. The CDR3 spans 19 residues. Germline V gene data show CDR1 as SGHVT and CDR2 as SQSDAQ. V was shortened by 7 bases and J by 4 bases, with 29 bases between the two germline ends. The CDR3 nucleotides are TGTGCCAGCAACGCCCCCTCGCGGAAAAGGGTATCTTTAAATCAGCCCCAGCATTTT. Amino acid sequence: CASNAPSRKRVSLNQPQHF.

The chain uses TRBV18 and TRBJ2-1, with TRBD2 matching 13 bases. Germline CDR1 and CDR2: KGHSH and LQKENI. The CDR3 runs 18 residues. Trimming at V came to 2 bases and at J to 0 bases, leaving 4 bases not matched to a gene. CDR3: CASSPSRTSGSSYNEQFF. CDR3 coding DNA: TGTGCCAGCTCACCATCTCGGACTAGCGGGAGCTCCTACAATGAGCAGTTCTTC.

V gene TRBV3-1 combines with J gene TRBJ1-4; 9 bases line up with TRBD1. There are 15 residues in the CDR3. CDR1 is LGHDT and CDR2 is YNNKEL in the germline V gene (reference sequence). Losses at the gene ends were 6 bases for V and 7 bases for J; bases not matched to a gene: 9. The CDR3 DNA reads as TGTGCCAGCAGGCTTTCCGGGACAGGGAGTGAAAAACTGTTTTTT. It yields the protein CASRLSGTGSEKLFF.

The chain has TRBV4-2 and TRBJ2-1; 9 bases agree with TRBD1. CDR1 and CDR2 from the germline V gene are LGHNA and YNFKEQ. After removal of 0 bases from V and 6 bases from J, the junction contained 3 bases not matched to a gene. This CDR3 is built from 15 residues. The CDR3 region has the DNA TGTGCCAGCAGCCAAGAGGGACAGGGTGTCAATGAGCAGTTCTTC. Protein product: CASSQEGQGVNEQFF.

This clonotype was seen more than once but under ten times. This chain uses TRBV6-5 with TRBJ2-2; TRBD1 aligns across 7 bases. This CDR3 spans 16 amino acids. Germline V lookup: CDR1 MNHEY, CDR2 SVGAGI. Trimming removed 0 bases from V and 6 bases from J; junction bases left unmatched: 7. The DNA of the CDR3 is TGTGCCAGCAGTTACTCGTATAGGACAGGTCCCGGGGAGCTGTTTTTT. This sequence encodes CASSYSYRTGPGELFF.

This clonotype appeared a few times. The CDR3 DNA sequence: TGCGCCAGCAGCTCGAGCAGGGGGCACTGGACAGATACGCAGTATTTT. As protein: CASSSSRGHWTDTQYF. The V call is TRBV5-1, the J call TRBJ2-3; 8 nucleotides agree with TRBD1. In germline, CDR1 is SGHRS, CDR2 YFSETQ. Trimming cost V 3 bases and J 3 bases; bases outside gene matches: 9. The CDR3 length is 16 residues.

This clonotype showed up just a few times. The rearrangement uses TRBV27 and TRBJ2-2; 10 bases match TRBD2. V lost 7 bases and J lost 5; bases outside the gene matches: 10. The V gene's germline CDR1 is MNHEY and CDR2 SMNVEV (reference sequence). This CDR3 region has 16 residues. The CDR3 sequence: CASKKGASGSTGELFF. CDR3 in DNA: TGTGCCAGCAAAAAGGGGGCTAGCGGGAGTACCGGGGAGCTGTTTTTT.

This chain connects TRBV20-1 to TRBJ1-4; D is perhaps TRBD1 (6 bases). Germline assignment: CDR1 DFQATT and CDR2 SNEGSKA (reference sequence). V gave up 1 base and J gave up 8 bases, with 14 bases separating them. The CDR3 is 14 residues long. The CDR3 DNA is TGCAGTGCTAGAGTCAGGGGAGTGGGGGAAAAACTGTTTTTT. It codes for CSARVRGVGEKLFF.

The genes are TRBV19 and TRBJ2-3; possibly TRBD1 for D (6 bases). CDR1 is LNHDA, CDR2 SQIVND, per germline (reference sequence). Trimming took off 5 bases at V and 6 bases at J, with 21 bases between the two ends. The CDR3 runs 16 residues. This CDR3 reads CASSRLQGSAHDTQYF. The DNA for the CDR3 is TGTGCCAGTAGTCGCCTACAGGGATCGGCACACGATACGCAGTATTTT.

This clonotype was picked up a small number of times. The CDR3 DNA is TGTGCCAGCAGTTTCAGGCCCACTAGCGTTGGTCAAGAGACCCAGTACTTC. Its translation is CASSFRPTSVGQETQYF. The chain employs TRBV6-2 or TRBV6-3 and TRBJ2-5; 7 positions agree with TRBD2. Germline V gives CDR1 MNHEY, CDR2 SVGEGT. The CDR3 spans 17 residues. The V segment lost 4 bases and the J segment 2 bases; nucleotides outside the gene matches: 13.

This clonotype has just a few counts. The chain has TRBV5-1 and TRBJ1-2, with a tentative D call TRBD1 (5 bases). Trimming shortened V by 2 bases and J by 0 bases, and 8 bases separated the two germline ends. This CDR3 contains 14 residues. The germline gives CDR1 SGHRS, CDR2 YFSETQ. CDR3 in DNA: TGCGCCAGCAGCTTCCAGGACACTAACTATGGCTACACCTTC. Protein: CASSFQDTNYGYTF.

This sequence joins TRBV12-3 or TRBV12-4 and TRBJ1-5; D ambiguous. CDR3 length equals 14 residues. Trimming left V 7 bases short and J 2 bases short, with 12 bases between. CDR3 residues: CASTILAGNQPQHF. For the CDR3, the DNA is TGTGCCAGCACCATCCTGGCCGGCAATCAGCCCCAGCATTTT.

This clonotype was seen more than once but under ten times. The J gene is TRBJ1-6, the V gene TRBV4-3; D is unclear. Deletions cut 0 bases from V and 7 bases from J, with 7 bases between. The length of the CDR3 is 14 residues. CDR1 LGHNA and CDR2 YSLEER come from the germline V gene. The CDR3 nucleotides read TGCGCCAGCAGCCAAGAGTTAGGGAATTCACCCCTCCACTTT. Translating gives CASSQELGNSPLHF.

The V and J genes are TRBV20-1 and TRBJ2-7; D gene uncertain. Germline CDR1 is DFQATT and CDR2 is SNEGSKA (reference sequence). The germline V and J ends were trimmed by 3 bases and 5 bases, with 11 bases remaining between them. The CDR3 has 12 amino acids. The CDR3 region has the DNA TGCAGTGCTAGCGAACTACTGGACGAGCAGTACTTC. This gives the protein CSASELLDEQYF.

This clonotype was counted between two and nine times. This sequence joins TRBV5-1 and TRBJ2-7, with 7 nucleotides matching TRBD1. The CDR3 loop spans 16 amino acids. In germline, CDR1 is SGHRS, CDR2 YFSETQ. V was pared by 0 bases and J by 0 bases, with 6 bases of the junction left unmatched. The CDR3 DNA reads TGCGCCAGCAGCTTGGTAGCAGGGGGAAGCTCCTACGAGCAGTACTTC. Residues: CASSLVAGGSSYEQYF.

This chain links TRBV2 with TRBJ2-3; 12 nucleotides line up with TRBD2. CDR1 and CDR2 from the germline V gene are SNHLY and FYNNEI. The CDR3 is 15 amino acids. V was clipped by 6 bases and J by 3 bases; unmatched bases: 4. CDR3 amino acids: CASRRTSGVTDTQYF. The DNA of the CDR3 is TGTGCCAGCAGACGGACTAGCGGGGTTACAGATACGCAGTATTTT.

The genes are TRBV4-2 and TRBJ2-3, with 10 bases aligning to TRBD2. This CDR3 spans 16 amino acids. V was clipped by 0 bases and J by 6 bases; unmatched bases: 6. Germline lookup yields CDR1 LGHNA and CDR2 YNFKEQ. This CDR3 is CASSQESSSGSDTQYF. CDR3 nucleotide sequence: TGTGCCAGCAGCCAAGAAAGTTCTAGCGGGAGTGATACGCAGTATTTT.

The table lists this clonotype with a few counts. This chain uses TRBV12-3 or TRBV12-4 with TRBJ2-5; 7 bases align to TRBD2. CDR3 length equals 14 residues. V gave up 8 bases and J gave up 1 base; unmatched junction bases: 7. The chain's CDR3 is CASASSGGQETQYF. The CDR3 DNA sequence: TGTGCCAGCGCCTCTTCGGGGGGCCAAGAGACCCAGTACTTC.